This passage covers 24 T cell receptor beta chains from one sample sequenced in a study of early T cells in non-severe SARS-CoV-2 infection. TCRdb recomputed calls from the 5' RACE reads with MiXCR, one row per CDR3 protein. The table lists 37,000 or so distinct CDR3 sequences, approximately 5.9% of them singletons, with roughly 4.4% in the top ten. Sample: whole blood. These TCRs come from an adult who was a healthcare worker with PCR-confirmed SARS-CoV-2 infection or an uninfected control (not recorded which).

At least ten counts were recorded for this clonotype. The rearrangement joins TRBV29-1 to TRBJ2-1; tentative D call: TRBD1 (6 bases). The CDR3 is 15 residues long. Trimming removed 1 base from V and 0 bases from J, with 10 bases in between. The germline V gene has CDR1 SQVTM and CDR2 ANQGSEA. CDR3 region: CSVEAGQSSYNEQFF. The DNA of the CDR3 is TGCAGCGTTGAAGCCGGACAGAGCTCCTACAATGAGCAGTTCTTC.

This rearrangement joins TRBV7-6 to TRBJ2-1, with a weak D call TRBD1 (5 bases). Germline CDR1 is SGHVS and CDR2 is FNYEAQ. The CDR3 contains 17 residues. With 3 bases removed from V and 6 bases from J, the gap between germline ends came to 21 bases. This CDR3 reads CASSLGSGRGFGNEQFF. The CDR3 DNA is TGTGCCAGCAGCTTGGGTTCGGGTAGGGGATTTGGCAATGAGCAGTTCTTC.

This chain links TRBV18 with TRBJ1-6; 7 bases are shared with TRBD1. Germline V gene sequence: CDR1 KGHSH, CDR2 LQKENI. There are 12 residues in the CDR3. With 6 bases clipped from V and 18 bases from J, the junction kept 11 bases outside the gene matches. For the CDR3, the DNA is TGTGCCAGCTCGGCGGGACAGCCTTTCCCCCACTTT. Protein sequence: CASSAGQPFPHF.

This clonotype was counted ten times or more. The chain employs TRBV10-3 and TRBJ2-7; 7 positions match TRBD1. With V trimmed by 2 bases and J by 4 bases, 5 bases remained unmatched. Looked up from germline, CDR1 is ENHRY and CDR2 is SYGVKD. The CDR3 is made up of 14 amino acids. CDR3 loop: CAISEDRADYEQYF. The CDR3 DNA sequence: TGTGCCATCAGTGAGGACAGGGCAGATTACGAGCAGTACTTC.

The sample holds many counts of this clonotype. This chain uses TRBV5-1 with TRBJ2-1; 8 nucleotides line up with TRBD2. The ends lost 5 bases at V and 7 bases at J; junction bases unmatched: 8. The CDR3 runs to 14 residues. Looked up from germline, CDR1 is SGHRS and CDR2 is YFSETQ. The CDR3 DNA follows: TGCGCCAGCAGTAGGCTAGCGGGTAGTAATGAGCAGTTCTTC. This sequence encodes CASSRLAGSNEQFF.

This clonotype occurred many times. The chain uses TRBV30 and TRBJ2-7; D uncertain. The CDR3 loop spans 11 amino acids. CDR1 GTSNPN and CDR2 SVGIG come from the germline V gene (reference sequence). The V gene lost 3 bases and the J gene lost 3 bases, with 6 bases spanning the gap. The CDR3 DNA is TGTGCCTGGAGGAGTAGCTACGAGCAGTACTTC. Its protein product is CAWRSSYEQYF.

This clonotype is termed medium-sized. This rearrangement joins TRBV5-1 to TRBJ2-1; perhaps TRBD1 as D (6 bases). The germline V gene encodes CDR1 SGHRS and CDR2 YFSETQ. Trimming stripped 0 bases from V and 7 bases from J, with 11 bases between. The CDR3 is made up of 14 amino acids. This CDR3 reads CASSLDRVVNEQFF. Here the CDR3 DNA reads TGCGCCAGCAGCTTGGACAGGGTTGTGAATGAGCAGTTCTTC.

Ten or more counts support this clonotype. This rearrangement joins TRBV20-1 to TRBJ2-1, with TRBD2 matching 12 bases. Trimming at V came to 6 bases and at J to 4 bases, leaving 7 bases not matched to a gene. This CDR3 region has 15 residues. Germline V CDR1 and CDR2: DFQATT, SNEGSKA (reference sequence). Written as DNA, the CDR3 is TGCAGTGCCCTCGGACTAGCGGGACTATACAATGAGCAGTTCTTC. As protein: CSALGLAGLYNEQFF.

There are a few counts of this clonotype. The V call is TRBV18, the J call TRBJ2-7, with TRBD1 identical over 9 bases. V lost 0 bases, J lost 6 bases, and 6 bases stayed unmatched. This CDR3 spans 15 amino acids. Germline V gene data show CDR1 as KGHSH and CDR2 as LQKENI. CDR3 protein: CASSPPGQGALEQYF. CDR3 DNA sequence: TGTGCCAGCTCACCACCGGGACAGGGCGCACTCGAGCAGTACTTC.

This clonotype has ten or more counts. The CDR3 sequence is CSALSGSGRRNEQFF. In nucleotides, the CDR3 is TGCAGTGCCCTCTCGGGGAGCGGGAGGAGAAATGAGCAGTTCTTC. The rearrangement uses TRBV20-1 and TRBJ2-1; 9 nucleotides align to TRBD2. J was trimmed by 7 bases and V by 6 bases; bases with no gene match: 13. From germline, CDR1 is DFQATT and CDR2 SNEGSKA (reference sequence). This CDR3 is 15 amino acids long.

Only a few counts were recorded for this clonotype. J is TRBJ1-1 and V is TRBV30; 10 nucleotides align to TRBD1. CDR1 is GTSNPN and CDR2 is SVGIG in the germline V gene (reference sequence). The CDR3 has 14 residues. After removal of 3 bases from V and 11 bases from J, the junction contained 12 bases not matched to a gene. CDR3 region: CAWRSGTGVSFAFF. CDR3 coding DNA: TGTGCCTGGAGATCCGGGACAGGGGTGTCGTTTGCTTTCTTT.

Many counts were recorded for this clonotype. Here the CDR3 DNA reads TGTGCCAGTAGTATTCGGCAGATCCTACCTCTTCCCCTCGGGGAGCTGTTTTTT. Translating gives CASSIRQILPLPLGELFF. The J gene is TRBJ2-2, the V gene TRBV19; D gene unclear. Germline V gene lookup returns CDR1 LNHDA and CDR2 SQIVND (reference sequence). The CDR3 runs 18 residues. The V end was cut by 3 bases, the J end by 7 bases, with 24 bases between.

This clonotype was counted at least ten times. The chain employs TRBV7-9 and TRBJ2-1; TRBD2 matches 8 bases. Germline V lookup: CDR1 SEHNR, CDR2 FQNEAQ (reference sequence). V trimming: 0 bases; J trimming: 7 bases; junction bases outside the gene matches: 11. The CDR3 has 17 residues. The CDR3: CASSLAWSGGHGNEQFF. CDR3 nucleotides: TGTGCCAGCAGCTTAGCGTGGAGCGGGGGCCACGGGAATGAGCAGTTCTTC.

This clonotype was recorded a few times. The genes are TRBV4-2 and TRBJ2-1; TRBD2 matches 7 bases. V shed 3 bases and J 4 bases; nucleotides not matched to a gene: 9. CDR1 and CDR2 from the germline V gene are LGHNA and YNFKEQ. The CDR3 contains 16 residues. The CDR3 loop reads CASSHNSGADYNEQFF. The CDR3 nucleotides read TGTGCCAGCAGCCACAACAGCGGGGCGGATTACAATGAGCAGTTCTTC.

This clonotype was observed at least ten times. The chain combines TRBV5-6 with TRBJ2-7; 9 bases agree with TRBD1. The CDR3 is 16 residues long. The germline V gene encodes CDR1 SGHDT and CDR2 YYEEEE. J lost 2 bases, V lost 5 bases, and 11 bases had no gene match. The DNA for the CDR3 is TGTGCCAGCAGTTCACGCTCCCGGGACAGGGCCTACGAGCAGTACTTC. Its translation: CASSSRSRDRAYEQYF.

In this sample, this clonotype turned up many times. V gene TRBV5-5 combines with J gene TRBJ2-7, with 7 bases lining up with TRBD2. CDR3 size: 15 residues. CDR1 is SGHKS and CDR2 is YYEKEE in the germline V gene (reference sequence). V trimming: 1 base; J trimming: 2 bases; junction bases outside the gene matches: 6. CDR3 amino acids: CASSLKLAITYEQYF. The CDR3 nucleotides are TGTGCCAGCAGCTTGAAACTAGCGATTACCTACGAGCAGTACTTC.

There are many counts of this clonotype. The rearrangement joins TRBV11-3 to TRBJ2-3; possible D gene TRBD1, 6 bases. Per germline, CDR1 SGHNT and CDR2 YENEEA. V lost 5 bases to trimming and J lost 3 bases, with 6 bases between them. The CDR3 sequence is 12 residues long. CDR3: CASSQGTDTQYF. The CDR3 coding sequence is TGTGCCAGCAGCCAGGGGACAGATACGCAGTATTTT.

This chain connects TRBV11-2 to TRBJ2-1; D perhaps matches TRBD2 (7 bases). Germline V gene sequence: CDR1 SGHAT, CDR2 FQNNGV. V was cut by 4 bases and J by 4 bases, with 14 bases left in between. The CDR3 is 15 residues long. CDR3 sequence: CASSSLRGGYNEQFF. The CDR3 DNA reads as TGTGCCAGCAGCTCCCTAAGGGGGGGTTACAATGAGCAGTTCTTC.

This clonotype was observed at least ten times. This chain connects TRBV7-3 to TRBJ1-1; D remains unclear. The length of the CDR3 is 15 residues. Trimming removed 2 bases at V and 1 base at J, with 11 bases between. Germline V gene data show CDR1 as SGHTA and CDR2 as FQGTGA. CDR3 in DNA: TGTGCCAGCAGCTTATATGGAGGACCGAACACTGAAGCTTTCTTT. It encodes CASSLYGGPNTEAFF.

This clonotype was counted a few times. V is TRBV20-1 and J is TRBJ2-3; D could derive from TRBD1 or TRBD2 (5 bases each). The CDR3 is made up of 12 amino acids. In germline, CDR1 is DFQATT, CDR2 SNEGSKA (reference sequence). The germline V and J ends were trimmed by 2 bases and 9 bases, with 12 bases remaining between them. The CDR3 DNA follows: TGCAGTGCTAGAACGGGACCCCGAACGCAGTATTTT. Residues: CSARTGPRTQYF.

This clonotype was observed at least ten times. V usage is TRBV3-1 and J usage is TRBJ2-1, with 8 bases matching TRBD1. The CDR3 extends over 14 amino acids. V was pared by 5 bases and J by 12 bases, with 12 bases of the junction left unmatched. From germline, CDR1 is LGHDT and CDR2 YNNKEL (reference sequence). The chain's CDR3 is CASSRGQAPGRQFF. In nucleotides, the CDR3 is TGTGCCAGCAGCAGGGGACAGGCCCCGGGGAGGCAGTTCTTC.

This clonotype has a count of ten or more. This chain links TRBV7-8 with TRBJ2-7; a weak D match, TRBD1 (6 bases). CDR1 and CDR2 (germline): SGHVS, FQNEAQ. This CDR3 contains 14 residues. With 5 bases removed from V and 2 bases from J, the gap between germline ends came to 13 bases. The DNA of the CDR3 is TGTGCCAGCAGCCCTACAGGGAGCGCCTACGAGCAGTACTTC. This translates into CASSPTGSAYEQYF.

This clonotype was seen repeatedly, ten times or more. This chain links TRBV6-5 with TRBJ2-3; TRBD1 agrees at 8 bases. The V gene's germline CDR1 is MNHEY and CDR2 SVGAGI. V lost 6 bases and J lost 0; bases outside the gene matches: 5. The CDR3 totals 15 residues. CDR3 in amino acids: CASRAGQGSTDTQYF. Written as DNA, the CDR3 is TGTGCCAGCAGGGCCGGACAGGGAAGCACAGATACGCAGTATTTT.

This clonotype came up a few times. The rearrangement links TRBV2 to TRBJ2-2; 8 bases map to TRBD2. The CDR3 covers 15 residues. The germline V gene has CDR1 SNHLY and CDR2 FYNNEI. Trimming removed 5 bases from V and 1 base from J; junction bases left unmatched: 3. The CDR3 DNA reads as TGTGCCAGCAGTTCCAGCGGGGGGAACACCGGGGAGCTGTTTTTT. This translates into CASSSSGGNTGELFF.